This T cell receptor (beta chain) was documented in a study of Ad26.COV2.S vaccination and SARS-CoV-2 variants. Across the whole study: Donor got 5x10^10 or 1x10^11 viral particles of Ad26.COV2.S.

Some clones are missing from TCRdb's copy, which holds only in-frame ones; the method was immunoSEQ multiplex PCR. The sample includes some 350,000 clones, around 83% seen only once; the top ten take 3.3%. Germline CDR1 is LGHDT and CDR2 is YNNKEL (reference sequence). The CDR3 is 13 amino acids. V lost 4 bases and J 2 bases, leaving 7 bases between the germline ends. Specified treatment: some 20 received Ad26.COV2.S at low or high dose, single or two shots; about 5 received placebo; per-sample allocation not given. Samples were taken on day 63 after the first vaccine or placebo injection. Material: peripheral blood, obtained in a trial of Ad26.COV2.S vaccine versus placebo. J is TRBJ2-3 and V is TRBV3-1 (or the pseudogene TRBV3-2); D unclear. This sequence was found in a person between 18 and 65 years old who received the Ad26.COV2.S COVID-19 vaccine or a placebo. The CDR3 nucleotides read TGTGCCAGCAGCCCCAGATACACAGATACGCAGTATTTT. This translates into CASSPRYTDTQYF.